The rows below give T cell receptor beta chains drawn from one sample of a study of read filtering for tumor transcriptome and immune sequencing. TCRdb re-derived calls from the reads in MiXCR, one entry per CDR3 protein. The sample has some 130,000 distinct CDR3 sequences; 10% to 15% are singletons. The sample was a population of CD138-negative cells sorted from bone marrow. The receptors come from a donor at least 40 years old with multiple myeloma. Each CDR3 is given with its conserved first and last residue. Each record gives: D gene, clone size, V gene, J gene, CDR3 protein, CDR3 DNA. A D gene is named only where the DNA matches it firmly. Expanded clones are given a class, and other clones once, few, many or no size at all.

>.|many|TRBV11-2|TRBJ2-7
CATRPDSHEQYF
TGTGCCACCCGCCCGGACAGCCACGAGCAGTACTTC
>TRBD1|.|TRBV5-1|TRBJ2-7
CASSGFPGQSSYEQYF
TGCGCCAGCAGCGGGTTCCCGGGACAGAGCTCCTACGAGCAGTACTTC
>TRBD1|.|TRBV5-3|TRBJ1-1
CASIWTGGKTEAFF
TGTGCCAGCATCTGGACAGGGGGCAAAACTGAAGCTTTCTTT
>.|few|TRBV9|TRBJ1-3
CASSVVGGSGNTIYF
TGTGCCAGCAGCGTAGTCGGCGGCTCTGGAAACACCATATATTTT
>.|many|TRBV7-2|TRBJ1-4
CASTGFATNEKLFF
TGTGCCAGCACAGGGTTTGCAACTAATGAAAAACTGTTTTTT
>.|.|TRBV11-1|TRBJ2-1
CASSKSWVVNEQFF
TGTGCCAGCAGCAAAAGTTGGGTCGTTAATGAGCAGTTCTTC
>.|few|TRBV5-1|TRBJ1-1
CASSSRGEAFF
TGCGCCAGCAGCTCACGGGGTGAAGCTTTCTTT
>.|many|TRBV6-5|TRBJ2-7
CASRGGSYEQYF
TGTGCCAGCAGGGGGGGCTCCTACGAGCAGTACTTC
>TRBD1|.|TRBV11-3|TRBJ2-5
CASSSGQVRETQYF
TGTGCCAGCAGCTCCGGACAGGTACGAGAGACCCAGTACTTC
>.|many|TRBV28|TRBJ2-3
CASSFSLYTQYF
TGTGCCAGCAGTTTTAGTTTATATACGCAGTATTTT
>.|many|TRBV29-1|TRBJ2-2
CSVGNRDPGELFF
TGCAGCGTCGGAAACAGGGACCCCGGGGAGCTGTTTTTT
>.|many|TRBV29-1|TRBJ1-3
CSVNGGSSGNTIYF
TGCAGCGTTAATGGGGGAAGTTCTGGAAACACCATATATTTT
>.|.|TRBV7-2|TRBJ2-1
CASKLSDGGIDEQFF
TGTGCCAGCAAGCTTAGTGACGGCGGCATCGATGAGCAGTTCTTC
>TRBD1|.|TRBV29-1|TRBJ2-7
CSVGDNRGVGEQYF
TGCAGCGTTGGAGACAACAGGGGAGTTGGCGAGCAGTACTTC
>TRBD2|many|TRBV5-6|TRBJ2-3
CASSEGLAVDTQYF
TGTGCCAGCAGCGAGGGACTAGCCGTAGATACGCAGTATTTT
>TRBD1|many|TRBV29-1|TRBJ2-7
CSEKYRDRGYEQYF
TGCAGCGAGAAATACCGGGACAGGGGATACGAGCAGTACTTC
>.|many|TRBV7-9|TRBJ1-5
CASSFRGGSNQPQHF
TGTGCCAGCAGCTTCCGGGGGGGGAGCAATCAGCCCCAGCATTTT
>TRBD1|many|TRBV5-6|TRBJ2-3
CASSLARDRVSDTQYF
TGTGCCAGCAGCTTGGCCCGGGACAGGGTATCAGATACGCAGTATTTT
>.|.|TRBV29-1|TRBJ1-2
CSVGPEGYTF
TGCAGCGTTGGTCCGGAAGGCTACACCTTC
>.|many|TRBV20-1|TRBJ1-6
CSARREQGANNSPLHF
TGCAGTGCTAGGAGGGAGCAGGGAGCGAATAATTCACCCCTCCACTTT
>.|many|TRBV5-6|TRBJ2-6
CASSLVSWSGANVLTF
TGTGCCAGCAGCTTGGTCTCCTGGTCTGGGGCCAACGTCCTGACTTTC
>TRBD2|.|TRBV5-1|TRBJ2-5
CASRSGRASETQYF
TGCGCCAGCCGGAGCGGGAGGGCTTCAGAGACCCAGTACTTC
>.|many|TRBV5-1|TRBJ1-6
CASSLGGDNSPLHF
TGCGCCAGCAGCTTGGGGGGAGATAATTCACCCCTCCACTTT
>TRBD1|many|TRBV20-1|TRBJ2-7
CSIPGTGTYEQYF
TGCAGTATTCCCGGGACAGGGACCTACGAGCAGTACTTC
>.|.|TRBV7-9|TRBJ2-2
CATRAGSATGELFF
TGTGCTACGAGGGCAGGGTCGGCCACCGGGGAGCTGTTTTTT
>TRBD1|many|TRBV5-1|TRBJ1-1
CASSLALGQGVMETEAFF
TGCGCCAGCAGCCTTGCCCTTGGACAGGGTGTAATGGAGACTGAAGCTTTCTTT
>.|many|TRBV14|TRBJ2-1
CASSRRGTLNEQFF
TGTGCCAGCAGCCGGCGCGGGACTCTCAATGAGCAGTTCTTC
>TRBD2|many|TRBV9|TRBJ2-1
CASSAAGGLYNEQFF
TGTGCCAGCAGCGCAGCGGGGGGCCTCTACAATGAGCAGTTCTTC
>.|many|TRBV20-1|TRBJ2-5
CSAKSSGETQYF
TGCAGTGCTAAATCTAGTGGGGAGACCCAGTACTTC
>TRBD1|many|TRBV5-1|TRBJ2-1
CASSPGQESYNEQFF
TGCGCCAGCAGCCCTGGACAGGAGTCCTACAATGAGCAGTTCTTC
>.|many|TRBV20-1|TRBJ2-2
CSARDLGGSRYTGELFF
TGCAGTGCTAGAGATCTTGGGGGAAGTAGGTACACCGGGGAGCTGTTTTTT
>TRBD2|many|TRBV20-1|TRBJ2-1
CSANRLAGGVYEQFF
TGCAGTGCTAACAGACTAGCGGGAGGTGTCTATGAGCAGTTCTTC
>TRBD2|.|TRBV20-1|TRBJ2-7
CSARESGAGRNEQYF
TGCAGTGCTAGAGAAAGCGGAGCGGGAAGGAACGAGCAGTACTTC
>.|.|TRBV7-2|TRBJ1-4
CASGLDGATNEELFF
TGTGCCAGCGGCTTAGACGGAGCAACTAATGAAGAACTGTTTTTT
>TRBD2|few|TRBV12-3/TRBV12-4|TRBJ2-1
CASSLVLAGSYNEQFF
TGTGCCAGCAGTTTAGTGCTAGCGGGGTCCTACAATGAGCAGTTCTTC
>TRBD2|many|TRBV4-2|TRBJ2-1
CASSRQGGSGSYNEQFF
TGTGCCAGCAGCCGTCAGGGCGGGAGTGGTTCCTACAATGAGCAGTTCTTC
>.|.|TRBV6-1|TRBJ2-5
CASSERGGGETQYF
TGTGCCAGCAGTGAACGAGGGGGGGGAGAGACCCAGTACTTC
>TRBD1|few|TRBV20-1|TRBJ1-5
CSAHGQANQPQHF
TGCAGTGCACACGGACAGGCTAATCAGCCCCAGCATTTT
>TRBD2|many|TRBV7-2|TRBJ2-3
CASSSLAGAPDTQYF
TGTGCCAGCAGCTCACTAGCGGGGGCACCAGATACGCAGTATTTT
>TRBD2|.|TRBV12-5|TRBJ2-2
CATRLALNTGELFF
TGTGCCACCCGACTAGCGCTGAACACCGGGGAGCTGTTTTTT
>.|few|TRBV19|TRBJ2-4
CASSTQGAKNIQYF
TGTGCCAGTAGTACTCAGGGGGCCAAAAACATTCAGTACTTC
>.|many|TRBV6-5|TRBJ2-1
CASSYAGFGNEQFF
TGTGCCAGCAGTTATGCCGGTTTTGGGAATGAGCAGTTCTTC
>.|many|TRBV29-1|TRBJ2-5
CSVDLFSSEETQYF
TGCAGCGTTGATTTATTTTCGTCCGAAGAGACCCAGTACTTC
>.|many|TRBV7-2|TRBJ2-7
CASSLATGEQYF
TGTGCCAGCAGCTTAGCTACAGGCGAGCAGTACTTC
>TRBD2|many|TRBV7-3|TRBJ2-3
CASSPGTSGRADTQYF
TGTGCCAGCAGCCCCGGGACTAGCGGGAGGGCAGATACGCAGTATTTT
>.|many|TRBV5-6|TRBJ2-3
CASSLASGSTDTQYF
TGTGCCAGCAGCTTGGCTTCAGGGAGCACAGATACGCAGTATTTT
>.|many|TRBV10-3|TRBJ2-7
CAISGTDRSSYEQYF
TGTGCCATCAGTGGGACCGACAGGAGCTCCTACGAGCAGTACTTC
>.|.|TRBV10-3|TRBJ2-1
CAISADRQESWQFF
TGTGCCATCAGCGCTGACAGGCAGGAGTCGTGGCAGTTCTTC
>TRBD1|few|TRBV12-3/TRBV12-4|TRBJ1-5
CASGRTGAAQPQHF
TGTGCCAGCGGCAGGACAGGGGCAGCTCAGCCCCAGCATTTT
>TRBD2|many|TRBV19|TRBJ2-1
CASSIVGGTSDEQFF
TGTGCCAGTAGTATAGTAGGGGGGACTAGCGACGAGCAGTTCTTC
>TRBD1|many|TRBV20-1|TRBJ2-7
CSAGGRTGVPYEQYF
TGCAGTGCAGGGGGGCGGACAGGGGTTCCCTACGAGCAGTACTTC
>TRBD1|many|TRBV6-6|TRBJ1-1
CASRTRTGRNTEAFF
TGTGCCAGCAGAACCCGGACAGGGAGAAACACTGAAGCTTTCTTT
>.|many|TRBV30|TRBJ1-1
CAWKGRGRMNTEAFF
TGTGCCTGGAAGGGACGAGGGCGGATGAACACTGAAGCTTTCTTT
>TRBD1|many|TRBV12-3/TRBV12-4|TRBJ2-2
CASAHRGQQNTGELFF
TGTGCCAGCGCCCATCGGGGACAGCAGAACACCGGGGAGCTGTTTTTT
>.|.|TRBV29-1|TRBJ1-1
CSAIGERPGTEAFF
TGCAGCGCGATCGGAGAAAGGCCGGGAACTGAAGCTTTCTTT